This TCR beta chain was sequenced for a study of cytomegalovirus exposure and HLA in healthy donors. Points from the study as a whole: In a later analysis, productive TCRs from donors in an Asian-associated ancestry cluster reportedly carried fewer N-insertions than the cohort mean. The study found most TCR sequences rare, yet found some public TCRs in many donors.

In the PCR, 60 Vbeta and 13 Jbeta primers were used. Sequencing was performed with immunoSEQ multiplex PCR; in TCRdb, only in-frame clones are kept and a portion is missing. The sample includes about 140,000 clones, 60% to 85% of them seen just once. In the case of this clone: The antigen remains undetermined.

Germline CDR1 is MDHEN and CDR2 is SYDVKM. CDR3 size: 16 residues. Germline trimming cut 4 bases from V and 5 bases from J; bases unmatched to any gene: 10. Material: PBMCs. The receptor was derived from a man younger than 35 in good health and CMV-seronegative. This chain joins TRBV28 and TRBJ1-4, with 7 bases that match TRBD1. This chain's CDR3 is CASSSPGRGKNEKLFF. CDR3 DNA: TGTGCCAGCAGTTCTCCAGGCAGGGGGAAGAATGAAAAACTGTTTTTT.